What follows is one TCR beta chain and its context. Through a sample-barcoded 5' primer and a J-beta primer mix, a second PCR was run for roughly 6 to 12 cycles. Via MiXCR, TCRdb re-called the 5' RACE reads, giving one row per CDR3 protein. The sample lists hundreds of thousands of distinct CDR3 sequences; around a quarter were seen once. The sample is drawn from a study of blood T cells in healthy people across ages. The data were also submitted as part of a second study, on T cells of mothers and their children. As reported in that work: Every mother supplied over 9.5 million TCR beta CDR3 reads and every child a few million.

The source of this sequence is a boy aged 2 to 10 in good health. Sequenced sample: blood.

CDR3 sequence: CASNGPAGYEQYF. In DNA, the CDR3 is TGCGCCAGCAATGGGCCGGCGGGCTACGAGCAGTACTTC. This chain uses TRBV5-1 with TRBJ2-7; TRBD2 is a possible D gene (5 bases). The CDR3 totals 13 residues. Germline values: CDR1 SGHRS, CDR2 YFSETQ. Between the trimmed V and J ends, which lost 6 bases and 3 bases, there was a span of 13 bases.